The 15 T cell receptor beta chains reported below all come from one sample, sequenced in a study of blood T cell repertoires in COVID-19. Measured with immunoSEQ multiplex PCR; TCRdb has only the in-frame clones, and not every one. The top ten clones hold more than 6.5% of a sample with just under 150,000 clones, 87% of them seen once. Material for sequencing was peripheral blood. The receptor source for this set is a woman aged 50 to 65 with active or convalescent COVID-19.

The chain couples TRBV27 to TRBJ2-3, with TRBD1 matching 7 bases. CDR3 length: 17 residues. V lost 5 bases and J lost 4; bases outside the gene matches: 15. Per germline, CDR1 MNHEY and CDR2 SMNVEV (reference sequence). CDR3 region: CASSPRRQGSSPDTQYF. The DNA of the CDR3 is TGTGCCAGCAGTCCTCGGCGACAGGGTTCTAGCCCAGATACGCAGTATTTT.

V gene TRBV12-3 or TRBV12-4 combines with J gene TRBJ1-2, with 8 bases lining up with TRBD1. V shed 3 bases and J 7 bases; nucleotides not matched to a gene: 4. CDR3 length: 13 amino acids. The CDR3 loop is CASSLAGGGGYTF. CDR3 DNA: TGTGCCAGCAGTTTGGCAGGGGGCGGTGGCTACACCTTC.

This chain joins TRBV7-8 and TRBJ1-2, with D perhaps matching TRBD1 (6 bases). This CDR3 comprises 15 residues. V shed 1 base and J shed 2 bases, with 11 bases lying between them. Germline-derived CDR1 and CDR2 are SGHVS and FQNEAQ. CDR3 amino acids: CASSLEAGANYGYTF. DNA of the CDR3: TGTGCCAGCAGCTTAGAGGCAGGGGCCAACTATGGCTACACCTTC.

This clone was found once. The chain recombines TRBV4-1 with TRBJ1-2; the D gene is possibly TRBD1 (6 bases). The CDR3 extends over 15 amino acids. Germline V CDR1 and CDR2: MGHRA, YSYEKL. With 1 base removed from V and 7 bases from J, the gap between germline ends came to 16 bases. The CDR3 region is CASSQASTGSVGYTF. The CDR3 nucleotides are TGCGCCAGCAGCCAAGCTTCCACAGGGTCCGTTGGCTACACCTTC.

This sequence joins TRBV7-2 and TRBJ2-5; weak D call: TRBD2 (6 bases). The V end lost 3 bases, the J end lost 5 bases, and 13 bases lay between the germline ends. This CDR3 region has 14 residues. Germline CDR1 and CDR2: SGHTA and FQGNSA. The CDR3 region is CASSFGAGSETQYF. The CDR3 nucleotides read TGTGCCAGCAGCTTCGGGGCGGGATCGGAGACCCAGTACTTC.

CDR3: CAGTAGAAPLHF. The CDR3, as DNA: TGTGCCGGCACGGCAGGGGCAGCACCCCTCCACTTT. The rearrangement joins TRBV7-9 to TRBJ1-6, with D possibly matching TRBD1 (6 bases). Trimming stripped 11 bases from V and 11 bases from J, with 16 bases between. The CDR3 is 12 amino acids. Germline lookup yields CDR1 SEHNR and CDR2 FQNEAQ (reference sequence). The whole variable domain, filled in from reference TRBV7-9 and TRBJ1-6, reads DTGVSQNPRHKITKRGQNVTFRCDPISEHNRLYWYRQTLGQGPEFLTYFQNEAQLEKSRLLSDRFSAERPKGSFSTLEIQRTEQGDSAMYLCAGTAGAAPLHFGNGTRLTVT.

CDR3 region: CASRAGGYGYTF. CDR3 in DNA: TGTGCCAGCAGGGCCGGAGGCTATGGCTACACCTTC. The chain is built from TRBV2 and TRBJ1-2; no firm D call. The germline V gene has CDR1 SNHLY and CDR2 FYNNEI. The CDR3 length is 12 residues. The ends were cut back, 6 bases at V and 4 bases at J, with 9 bases in the middle.

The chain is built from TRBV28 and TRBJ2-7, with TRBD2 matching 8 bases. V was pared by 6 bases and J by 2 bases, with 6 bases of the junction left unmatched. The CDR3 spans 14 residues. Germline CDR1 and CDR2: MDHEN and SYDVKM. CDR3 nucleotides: TGTGCCAGCAGGATTAGCGGGGCCACCTACGAGCAGTACTTC. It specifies CASRISGATYEQYF.

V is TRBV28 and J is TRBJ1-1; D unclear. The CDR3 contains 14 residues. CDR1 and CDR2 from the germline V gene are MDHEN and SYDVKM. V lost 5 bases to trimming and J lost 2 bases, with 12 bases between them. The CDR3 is CASSPFETNTEAFF. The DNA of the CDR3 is TGTGCCAGCAGTCCCTTTGAGACTAACACTGAAGCTTTCTTT.

The CDR3 sequence: CASSLQGIDPLSYTF. In nucleotides, the CDR3 is TGTGCCAGCAGTTTACAGGGGATCGACCCTCTAAGCTACACCTTC. The gene calls are TRBV27 and TRBJ1-2, with a tentative D call TRBD1 (6 bases). The germline V gene encodes CDR1 MNHEY and CDR2 SMNVEV (reference sequence). This CDR3 has 15 amino acids. Trimming removed 2 bases at V and 9 bases at J, with 19 bases between.

DNA of the CDR3: TGTGCCAGCAGTTATGATACCGGGTCCCCCAACAATGAGCAGTTCTTC. Protein sequence: CASSYDTGSPNNEQFF. The V gene is TRBV6-5, the J gene TRBJ2-1; D gene ambiguous. V was cut by 3 bases and J by 5 bases, with 17 bases left in between. The CDR3 is 16 amino acids. Germline V lookup: CDR1 MNHEY, CDR2 SVGAGI.

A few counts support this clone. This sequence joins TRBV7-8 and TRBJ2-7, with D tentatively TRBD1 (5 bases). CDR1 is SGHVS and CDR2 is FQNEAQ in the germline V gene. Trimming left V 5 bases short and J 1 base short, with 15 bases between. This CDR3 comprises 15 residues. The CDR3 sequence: CASSLLDKTSYEQYF. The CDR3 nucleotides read TGTGCCAGCAGCCTCCTGGACAAGACATCCTACGAGCAGTACTTC.

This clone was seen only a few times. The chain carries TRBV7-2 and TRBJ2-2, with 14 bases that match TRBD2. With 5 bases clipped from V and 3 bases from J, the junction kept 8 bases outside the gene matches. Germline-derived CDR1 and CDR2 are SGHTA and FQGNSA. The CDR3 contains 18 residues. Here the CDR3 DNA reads TGTGCCAGCAGCAGACCCGGACTAGCGGGGGGCTACACCGGGGAGCTGTTTTTT. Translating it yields CASSRPGLAGGYTGELFF.

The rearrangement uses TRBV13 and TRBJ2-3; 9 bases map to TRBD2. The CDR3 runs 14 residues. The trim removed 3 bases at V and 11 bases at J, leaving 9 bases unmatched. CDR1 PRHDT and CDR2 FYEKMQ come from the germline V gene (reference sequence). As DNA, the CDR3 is TGTGCCAGCAGCTTCGGGCGGGGGGGCAGTAGGCAGTATTTT. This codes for CASSFGRGGSRQYF.

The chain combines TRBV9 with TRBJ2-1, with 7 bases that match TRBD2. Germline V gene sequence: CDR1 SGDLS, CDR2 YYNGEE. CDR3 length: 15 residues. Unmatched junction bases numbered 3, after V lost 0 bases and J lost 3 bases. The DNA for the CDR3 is TGTGCCAGCAGCGTAGAAGGACTAGTCTACAATGAGCAGTTCTTC. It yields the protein CASSVEGLVYNEQFF.